This TCR beta chain was sequenced during a study of blood T cell repertoires in COVID-19. Generated by immunoSEQ multiplex PCR, the TCRdb table keeps only in-frame clones and is missing some. The data contain about 87,000 clones, about 80% of them singletons. CDR1 and CDR2 (germline): SGHNT, YYREEE (reference sequence). V lost 4 bases to trimming and J lost 0 bases; unmatched junction nucleotides: 6. This CDR3 region has 18 residues. The source is a woman in her 70s with acute or convalescent COVID-19. The V gene is TRBV5-4, the J gene TRBJ2-6; 11 bases are shared with TRBD2. The sample taken for sequencing was peripheral blood. Written as DNA, the CDR3 is TGTGCCAGCAGCCGATCTAGCGGGGGGATCTCTGGGGCCAACGTCCTGACTTTC. Translation: CASSRSSGGISGANVLTF.